The sequence of this TCR beta chain was determined in a study of metastatic and nonmetastatic thyroid tumors. Broader study findings: Relative to benign nodules, malignant thyroid tumors were reportedly characterized by significantly elevated TCR beta diversity in blood and tumor.

All patients reached thyroid surgery having received no treatment beforehand. Per the original data handling: A distant-metastasis classifier for papillary thyroid cancer was built using CDR3 differences across clinicopathological groups. TCRdb reassembled clones from the PCR reads with MiXCR. The V and J calls follow TCRdb's processing rather than the paper's. The sample records about 93,000 clones, about 12% being singletons. Turning to this clone: Its antigen is not known. A much larger clone differs from this one at a single base, so this may be a read error. This sample includes further DNA sequences coding for the same CDR3.

The sequenced material came from blood. This sequence was found in a female donor with papillary thyroid cancer or a benign thyroid nodule (not recorded which). Some clones in this sample may be carry-over from other donors' samples.

As DNA, the CDR3 is TGTGCCAGCTCACCACCGGGTAACAAGCGAGACAATGAACAGTTCTTC. Translation gives CASSPPGNKRDNEQFF. This chain joins TRBV18 and TRBJ2-1; D is uncertain. The CDR3 extends over 16 amino acids. Germline values: CDR1 KGHSH, CDR2 LQKENI.